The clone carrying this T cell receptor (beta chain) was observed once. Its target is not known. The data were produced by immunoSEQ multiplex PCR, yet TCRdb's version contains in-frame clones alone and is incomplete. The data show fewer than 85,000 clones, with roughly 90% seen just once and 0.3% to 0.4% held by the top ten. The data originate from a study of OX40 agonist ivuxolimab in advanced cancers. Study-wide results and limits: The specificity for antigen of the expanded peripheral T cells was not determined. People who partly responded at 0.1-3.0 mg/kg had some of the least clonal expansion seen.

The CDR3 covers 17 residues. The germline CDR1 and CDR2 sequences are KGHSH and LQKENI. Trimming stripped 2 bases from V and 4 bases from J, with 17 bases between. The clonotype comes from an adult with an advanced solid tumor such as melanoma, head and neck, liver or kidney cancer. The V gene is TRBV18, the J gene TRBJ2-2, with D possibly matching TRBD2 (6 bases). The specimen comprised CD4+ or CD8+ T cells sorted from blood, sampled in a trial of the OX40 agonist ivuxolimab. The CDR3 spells CASSPALSGGTTGELFF. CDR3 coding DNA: TGTGCCAGCTCACCAGCGCTTAGCGGAGGAACCACCGGGGAGCTGTTTTTT.